This T cell receptor beta chain comes out of a study (dated by TCRdb to about 2015). With respect to the entire study: Whether tumor-infiltrating Tregs in breast cancer are recruited from blood Tregs or converted in situ from other CD4+ T cell subsets was tested.

Regarding this clonotype: Its antigen target is currently unknown. One base away lies a much larger clone, so this may be a sequencing read error.

There are 16 amino acids in the CDR3, from cysteine to phenylalanine inclusive. Of the read, only the CDR3 DNA is kept; its 48 bases are in frame from base 1. The germline V gene encodes CDR1 MDHEN and CDR2 SYDVKM. Amplification of full-length TCR variable regions was done by 5' RACE PCR using constant-region reverse primers, and this step was followed by semi-nested PCR with Nested Universal Primer A. Using the ReliaPrep RNA Cell Miniprep System, total RNA was extracted, and the SMARTer RACE 5'/3' Kit was then used to reverse transcribe the RNA into 5'RACE-ready cDNA. An Illumina MiSeq was used to sequence the full-length TCR alpha and beta libraries, which had been barcoded with multiplex adaptors. The original pipeline was this. For each of nine subset-tissue groups, sequencing data from the five patients were combined, and the groups were compared by unsupervised clustering of TCR gene usage. The Morisita-Horn index was used to calculate repertoire similarity, with shared sequences weighted by how much each contributed to each repertoire. TCRdb trimmed the raw reads at Q25, called clones with MiXCR and kept productive beta chains. One record per CDR3 amino acid sequence lists the most common genes and DNA. None of the V and J calls come from the authors' own analysis; TCRdb made them. For this sample the table gives over 50,000 distinct CDR3 sequences, of which 24% were detected only once. Roughly 3% of the sample rests with the top ten.

Summary of the overall study and its limitations: The TCR gene usage of tumor memory CD4+ T cells clustered together with blood and lymph node memory CD4+ cells and with lymph node naive CD4+ cells. The validation in the larger cohort was limited to a single TCR beta V-J rearrangement instead of whole repertoires. The greatest overlap of tumor-infiltrating Treg TCR alpha and beta sequences was with tumor naive CD4+ T cells, followed next by blood naive CD4+ T cells.

The Miltenyi Naive CD4+ T Cell Isolation kit was used to purify naive CD4+ T cells, and CD25 microbeads were used to remove Tregs. Tregs, naive and memory CD4+ T cells from tumor, blood and ipsilateral draining lymph nodes of a few breast cancer patients underwent full-length TCR alpha and beta sequencing. Tumor tissue, along with lymph nodes from ipsilateral axillary dissection, was perfused with PBS, minced, and then digested using collagenase I and hyaluronidase. FACS confirmed that the sorted cell populations were more than 90% pure. The clonotype was recovered from a female donor with breast cancer. Rearrangement joined TRBV28 to TRBJ1-5; the junction holds 9 bases that match TRBD1. Source material: tumor-infiltrating naive CD4+ T cells sorted from the breast tumor. The cell subset or site label here, explained by the study, means: naive CD4+ T cells, CD4+CD45RA+CD25-. The CDR3 loop reads CVSSLFRTGENQPQHF. In nucleotides, the sequence is TGTGTCAGCAGTTTGTTCCGGACAGGGGAGAATCAGCCCCAGCATTTT.